The 14 T cell receptor beta chains reported below all come from one sample, sequenced in a study of hypomethylating agent response in myelodysplastic syndrome. Using immunoSEQ multiplex PCR, the repertoire was profiled, and TCRdb retains in-frame clones only, with some absent. This table holds about 1,300 clones, approximately 84% found once. The sample was bone marrow, taken before or after starting hypomethylating agent treatment for myelodysplastic syndrome (not recorded which). Receptor source: a human donor with myelodysplastic syndrome.

This chain uses TRBV7-2 with TRBJ2-3; D assignment may be TRBD1 or TRBD2 (5 bases each). The CDR3 length is 15 residues. The germline V and J ends were trimmed by 4 bases and 0 bases, with 11 bases remaining between them. The germline gives CDR1 SGHTA, CDR2 FQGNSA. CDR3 loop: CASSSGTPSTDTQYF. DNA of the CDR3: TGTGCCAGCAGCTCTGGGACGCCGAGCACAGATACGCAGTATTTT.

The CDR3 is CASSQPRQAAPGANVLTF. The CDR3 DNA reads as TGCGCCAGCAGCCAACCACGACAGGCTGCTCCTGGGGCCAACGTCCTGACTTTC. The chain has TRBV4-1 and TRBJ2-6; D is possibly TRBD1 (6 bases). Germline V gives CDR1 MGHRA, CDR2 YSYEKL. The CDR3 sequence is 18 residues long. V lost 2 bases to trimming and J lost 2 bases, with 16 bases between them.

This sequence joins TRBV2 and TRBJ1-1; no clear D gene. V lost 5 bases, J lost 5 bases, and 15 bases lay in between. This CDR3 has 14 amino acids. Germline CDR1 SNHLY, CDR2 FYNNEI. The CDR3 DNA is TGTGCCAGCAGTATCGGGAGGTGGTGGACTGAAGCTTTCTTT. Amino acid sequence: CASSIGRWWTEAFF.

CDR3 nucleotides: TGTGCCTGGGTTAGCGGGACTGGCACCGGGGAGCTGTTTTTT. Translated: CAWVSGTGTGELFF. V gene TRBV30 combines with J gene TRBJ2-2; TRBD2 matches 8 bases. Looked up from germline, CDR1 is GTSNPN and CDR2 is SVGIG (reference sequence). The CDR3 runs to 14 residues. V was pared by 5 bases and J by 4 bases, with 6 bases of the junction left unmatched.

The V and J genes are TRBV29-1 and TRBJ1-2; D uncertain. V was shortened by 7 bases and J by 3 bases, with 12 bases between the two germline ends. The CDR3 length is 12 residues. Germline lookup yields CDR1 SQVTM and CDR2 ANQGSEA. The CDR3 spells CSDARGYYGYTF. DNA of the CDR3: TGCAGCGATGCTCGGGGTTACTATGGCTACACCTTC. The full variable domain, its missing parts supplied by reference TRBV29-1 and TRBJ1-2, is SAVISQKPSRDICQRGTSLTIQCQVDSQVTMMFWYRQQPGQSLTLIATANQGSEATYESGFVIDKFPISRPNLTFSTLTVSNMSPEDSSIYLCSDARGYYGYTFGSGTRLTVV.

The sample holds one count of this clone. The junction does not match germline at one end; this may be a read error. The chain carries TRBV5-3 and TRBJ2-7; D is perhaps TRBD1 (5 bases). TRBV5-3 falls under the ORF class, with uncertain function. This CDR3 is 13 amino acids long. The CDR3 DNA reads TGTGCCAGCAGCTTGGATAGAGCAGGGATGGAGTACTTC. Translation: CASSLDRAGMEYF.

The V gene is TRBV6-1, the J gene TRBJ2-2; TRBD1 matches 7 bases. The CDR3 extends over 14 amino acids. Per germline, CDR1 MNHNS and CDR2 SASEGT. J was trimmed by 5 bases and V by 7 bases; bases with no gene match: 7. The CDR3 region is CASNRGIGTGELFF. The DNA of the CDR3 is TGTGCCAGCAACAGGGGAATAGGAACCGGGGAGCTGTTTTTT.

V gene TRBV30 combines with J gene TRBJ1-2; D might be TRBD1 (6 bases). Trimming shortened V by 2 bases and J by 4 bases, and 11 bases separated the two germline ends. The CDR3 runs 13 residues. Germline V gene data show CDR1 as GTSNPN and CDR2 as SVGIG (reference sequence). The CDR3 sequence: CAWSPSGVYGYTF. DNA for the CDR3: TGTGCCTGGAGTCCGTCAGGGGTCTATGGCTACACCTTC. Full variable domain (outside the CDR3, taken from reference TRBV30 and TRBJ1-2): SQTIHQWPATLVQPVGSPLSLECTVEGTSNPNLYWYRQAAGRGLQLLFYSVGIGQISSEVPQNLSASRPQDRQFILSSKKLLLSDSGFYLCAWSPSGVYGYTFGSGTRLTVV.

V is TRBV5-6 and J is TRBJ2-7; the D gene is possibly TRBD2 (6 bases). Looked up from germline, CDR1 is SGHDT and CDR2 is YYEEEE. V gave up 5 bases and J gave up 1 base, with 13 bases separating them. The CDR3 runs to 14 residues. CDR3 protein: CASSTSRGSYEQYF. The CDR3, as DNA: TGTGCCAGCAGTACGAGCCGGGGGTCCTACGAGCAGTACTTC.

The chain joins TRBV7-2 to TRBJ1-2; D remains unclear. Looked up from germline, CDR1 is SGHTA and CDR2 is FQGNSA. V was pared by 2 bases and J by 5 bases, with 9 bases between. This CDR3 comprises 13 residues. CDR3 loop: CASSLRENYGYTF. DNA for the CDR3: TGTGCCAGCAGCTTACGGGAAAATTATGGCTACACCTTC. Variable domain in full (rest from reference TRBV7-2 and TRBJ1-2): GAGVSQSPSNKVTEKGKDVELRCDPISGHTALYWYRQSLGQGLEFLIYFQGNSAPDKSGLPSDRFSAERTGGSVSTLTIQRTQQEDSAVYLCASSLRENYGYTFGSGTRLTVV.

With regard to this clone: The junction and the germline gene differ at one end; a read error may be behind it. Other DNA sequences from this sample encode an identical CDR3 as well. J is TRBJ1-2 and V is TRBV7-9, with 10 bases matching TRBD1. Germline values: CDR1 SEHNR, CDR2 FQNEAQ (reference sequence). The CDR3 has 15 residues. This CDR3 is CASGEGTGVYYGYTF. CDR3 in DNA: TGTGCCAGCGGTGAGGGGACAGGGGTCTACTACGGCTACACCTTC. The entire variable domain, with the rest obtained from reference TRBV7-9 and TRBJ1-2, is as follows: DTGVSQNPRHKITKRGQNVTFRCDPISEHNRLYWYRQTLGQGPEFLTYFQNEAQLEKSRLLSDRFSAERPKGSFSTLEIQRTEQGDSAMYLCASGEGTGVYYGYTFGSGTRLTVV.

The gene calls are TRBV6-5 and TRBJ1-4, with 7 nucleotides matching TRBD1. Germline values: CDR1 MNHEY, CDR2 SVGAGI. Germline trimming cut 2 bases from V and 11 bases from J; bases unmatched to any gene: 2. This CDR3 has 12 residues. This CDR3 is CASSYLTGKLFF. CDR3 coding DNA: TGTGCCAGCAGTTACCTGACAGGGAAACTGTTTTTT.

The CDR3 protein is CASSQEGSGIEGYTF. CDR3 sequence (DNA): TGCGCCAGCAGCCAAGAGGGCAGTGGAATTGAGGGCTACACCTTC. The chain carries TRBV4-3 and TRBJ1-2; no definite D call. Germline-derived CDR1 and CDR2 are LGHNA and YSLEER. The CDR3 has 15 amino acids. V was pared by 0 bases and J by 8 bases, with 16 bases between.

J is TRBJ2-3 and V is TRBV7-2; 8 bases align to TRBD1. There are 16 residues in the CDR3. The V and J ends lost 5 bases and 0 bases, in that order; junction bases with no gene match: 7. Per germline, CDR1 SGHTA and CDR2 FQGNSA. CDR3 loop: CASSPHRGDSTDTQYF. The CDR3 DNA sequence: TGTGCCAGCAGCCCGCACAGGGGGGATAGCACAGATACGCAGTATTTT.